Listed here is a single T cell receptor (beta chain). Its antigen has not been determined. No base-level quality is on record; no much larger clone is a single base apart. Because repertoires were sampled repeatedly during chemoradiotherapy, clonal expansion in the tumor microenvironment could be followed. The data belong to a study of chemoradiotherapy in HPV16-positive cancers (dated by TCRdb to 2022 to 2024). About the study as a whole: Functional T-cell assays on cells from two HPV16-positive patients defined candidate HPV-specific T-cell clones and common TCR motifs. The study asked whether T-cell immunity against the HPV oncoproteins E6 and E7 changes during chemoradiotherapy and whether it affects survival. Next, the candidate HPV-specific TCRs and motifs were followed in TCR repertoires from around 90 patients with HPV-related cancers. What the research found in general, with its limitations: The functional definition of HPV-specific T cells came from only two HPV16-positive patients, and the survival association was reported for HPV16-positive patients. Among HPV16-positive patients, expansion of HPV-responsive T cells during chemoradiotherapy was associated with better recurrence-free survival. Expansion of candidate HPV-specific clones and E7-related TCR motifs was observed in the tumor microenvironment during treatment, whereas no such expansion was observed for non-HPV-specific T cells.

To prepare the library, the immunoSEQ multiplex PCR assay was applied. As stored in TCRdb, this immuneACCESS dataset retains in-frame rearrangements with V and J assigned. A fraction of the clones does not appear; measured against another copy, unresolved V genes explain less than half of the discrepancy, and the remainder lacks a known reason. Across this sample there are about 4,000 clones, with 94% seen only once. The ten largest clones capture approximately 3.8% of the sample. Reading from cysteine to phenylalanine, the CDR3 counts 14 amino acids. The read is trimmed to its CDR3 DNA, 42 bases read in frame from base 1. According to the germline V gene, CDR1 reads SGHTA and CDR2 reads FQGNSA. Between the V and J ends, shortened by 3 bases and 4 bases respectively, the junction contains 12 bases.

The sample consisted of tumor tissue, taken from a patient who underwent chemoradiotherapy. The receptor's source is a human donor with HPV-associated anogenital cancer. Recombination joined TRBV7-2 with TRBJ1-2, with the D gene call left open. Here the CDR3 is given as CASSFKKAAYGYTF. The sequenced DNA: TGTGCCAGCAGCTTCAAGAAAGCCGCCTATGGCTACACCTTC.